Each of the 15 T cell receptor beta chains below was sequenced from the same sample in a study of response to subunit inactivated influenza vaccine (dated by TCRdb to the late 2010s). The method behind the library was RT-PCR. The instrument was an Illumina HiSeq 2500. Using fastp at Q25 and MiXCR, TCRdb reprocessed the public reads and kept productive beta chains. Rows matching on CDR3 protein sequence are summarized as one entry with the most common DNA and genes. This sample holds 650,000 to 700,000 distinct CDR3 sequences; approximately 14% were observed only once. The ten most abundant clones make up 11% of the sample. Sample: PBMCs from blood, taken roughly 12 days after vaccination. The receptors here all came from a man aged 45-65 years who received an inactivated influenza vaccine. Donor details come from another sample of the same person, matched by shared clones.

The chain carries TRBV29-1 and TRBJ2-3; 11 bases map to TRBD2. Unmatched junction bases numbered 1, after V lost 7 bases and J lost 1 base. The length of the CDR3 is 13 residues. CDR1 SQVTM and CDR2 ANQGSEA come from the germline V gene. In DNA, the CDR3 is TGCAGCGAGGGACTAGCGGGCACAGATACGCAGTATTTT. Amino acid sequence: CSEGLAGTDTQYF.

A single count supports this clonotype. The chain combines TRBV29-1 with TRBJ2-4; D gene unclear. The ends were cut back, 4 bases at V and 0 bases at J, with 10 bases in the middle. The CDR3 is 14 residues long. Germline-derived CDR1 and CDR2 are SQVTM and ANQGSEA. DNA for the CDR3: TGCAGCGTTGCCCCTCGACTAGCCAAAAACATTCAGTACTTC. Encoded protein: CSVAPRLAKNIQYF.

This clonotype was picked up a small number of times. The chain is built from TRBV9 and TRBJ2-1, with 14 bases aligning to TRBD2. The CDR3 spans 18 residues. J gave up 9 bases and V 4 bases, and 15 bases lay outside the gene matches. Germline V gives CDR1 SGDLS, CDR2 YYNGEE. As DNA, the CDR3 is TGTGCCAGCAGCCAAGGGGACAGGGGACTAGCGGGAGTTGTTGAGCAGTTCTTC. It yields the protein CASSQGDRGLAGVVEQFF.

The rearrangement links TRBV4-1 to TRBJ2-1; 10 positions match TRBD2. The CDR3 sequence is 19 residues long. V lost 0 bases to trimming and J lost 1 base; unmatched junction nucleotides: 9. Per germline, CDR1 MGHRA and CDR2 YSYEKL. CDR3 sequence: CASSQDGTSVRASYNEQFF. As DNA, the CDR3 is TGCGCCAGCAGCCAAGACGGGACTAGCGTAAGGGCGTCCTACAATGAGCAGTTCTTC.

This clonotype was counted between two and nine times. V gene TRBV28 combines with J gene TRBJ2-7; 7 bases are a match to TRBD1. This CDR3 is built from 17 residues. J was trimmed by 0 bases and V by 3 bases; bases with no gene match: 11. Looked up from germline, CDR1 is MDHEN and CDR2 is SYDVKM. For the CDR3, the DNA is TGTGCCAGCAGTTTGTCCCTGGGACAGAGGAGCTCCTACGAGCAGTACTTC. Translation gives CASSLSLGQRSSYEQYF.

In this sample, this clonotype turned up a few times. The chain joins TRBV28 to TRBJ1-3, with a tentative D call TRBD1 (5 bases). The germline V gene encodes CDR1 MDHEN and CDR2 SYDVKM. V was clipped by 8 bases and J by 0 bases, with 14 bases between them. CDR3 length: 15 amino acids. The CDR3 nucleotides are TGTGCCAGCGCGTTTCAGGGAGGCTCTGGAAACACCATATATTTT. This translates into CASAFQGGSGNTIYF.

This clonotype was picked up many times. V is TRBV15 and J is TRBJ1-1, with no clear D. The V gene's germline CDR1 is LNHNV and CDR2 YYDKDF (reference sequence). Trimming cost V 0 bases and J 2 bases, with 10 bases left between them. There are 15 residues in the CDR3. CDR3 coding DNA: TGTGCCACCAGCAGAGATTTGCTAGAAAACACTGAAGCTTTCTTT. It codes for CATSRDLLENTEAFF.

This clonotype turned up a few times. The chain carries TRBV25-1 and TRBJ2-7, with TRBD2 identical over 7 bases. The V gene end was trimmed by 1 base and the J gene end by 4 bases; junction bases not matched to a gene: 7. The CDR3 consists of 15 residues. CDR1 MGHDK and CDR2 SYGVNS come from the germline V gene. The CDR3 DNA reads as TGTGCCAGCAGTGAATTGGGGGGGAGTAGGTACGAGCAGTACTTC. Protein: CASSELGGSRYEQYF.

In its sample, this clonotype was seen once. V and J are TRBV12-3 or TRBV12-4 and TRBJ2-2; possibly TRBD2 for D (5 bases). The ends were cut back, 3 bases at V and 3 bases at J, with 8 bases in the middle. This CDR3 spans 14 amino acids. The CDR3 nucleotides read TGTGCCAGCAGTTTCGGACTGTACACCGGGGAGCTGTTTTTT. Its translation is CASSFGLYTGELFF.

This clonotype was counted a few times. The rearrangement joins TRBV7-9 to TRBJ2-7; 9 bases are a match to TRBD1. The germline V gene has CDR1 SEHNR and CDR2 FQNEAQ (reference sequence). This CDR3 has 15 amino acids. Trimming took 5 bases from V and 6 from J; bases not matched to a gene: 11. As DNA, the CDR3 is TGTGCCAGCAGCCTCCTTAGGGACAGGGTGACCGAGCAGTACTTC. It is translated as CASSLLRDRVTEQYF.

The gene calls are TRBV6-2 or TRBV6-3 and TRBJ2-5; a weak D match, TRBD1 (6 bases). Germline assignment: CDR1 MNHEY and CDR2 SVGEGT. V lost 2 bases to trimming and J lost 2 bases, with 9 bases between them. CDR3 length equals 14 residues. The CDR3 DNA is TGTGCCAGCAGTTACCCGGACAGACAAGAGACCCAGTACTTC. The encoded protein is CASSYPDRQETQYF.

The V call is TRBV5-1, the J call TRBJ2-7; 10 nucleotides line up with TRBD2. The junction had 12 bases not matched to a gene; V was cut back by 0 bases and J by 0 bases. This CDR3 spans 19 amino acids. The germline V gene has CDR1 SGHRS and CDR2 YFSETQ. CDR3 DNA sequence: TGCGCCAGCAGCTTGGCCGGAACTCTAGCGGGAGTCCGCTCCTACGAGCAGTACTTC. This translates into CASSLAGTLAGVRSYEQYF.

The chain has TRBV7-3 and TRBJ2-3, with TRBD1 as a possible D gene (5 bases). CDR1 is SGHTA and CDR2 is FQGTGA in the germline V gene. Trimming shortened V by 5 bases and J by 5 bases, and 17 bases separated the two germline ends. The CDR3 runs to 15 residues. The CDR3 DNA reads as TGTGCCAGCAGCCCCAACGGACATTCCGTAGATACGCAGTATTTT. This gives the protein CASSPNGHSVDTQYF.

The J gene is TRBJ2-4, the V gene TRBV3-1; 7 nucleotides align to TRBD2. V dropped 1 base and J dropped 1; count of bases not matched to a gene: 4. Germline CDR1 LGHDT, CDR2 YNNKEL (reference sequence). The CDR3 loop spans 16 amino acids. The CDR3 loop reads CASSQVTGRAKNIQYF. As DNA, the CDR3 is TGTGCCAGCAGCCAAGTTACCGGGAGGGCCAAAAACATTCAGTACTTC.

The chain carries TRBV7-9 and TRBJ2-1; D remains ambiguous. CDR3 length: 15 residues. Per germline, CDR1 SEHNR and CDR2 FQNEAQ (reference sequence). Trimming took off 3 bases at V and 5 bases at J, with 14 bases between the two ends. The CDR3, as DNA: TGTGCCAGCAGCTTGGGTTATGGGTCGAACAATGAGCAGTTCTTC. Its protein is CASSLGYGSNNEQFF.